This T cell receptor (beta chain) was observed in a study of human T cells and chemical hapten exposure. About the study: Women made up most patients, who had alopecia areata, totalis or universalis.

Within the library, unique molecular identifiers were attached to each individual cDNA molecule. Each CDR3 protein gets one entry after TCRdb re-called the RACE reads with MiXCR. The repertoire consists of tens of thousands of distinct CDR3 sequences, with approximately 3.5% occurring once and the leading ten covering 6.7%. This clonotype was detected ten times or more. Germline V lookup: CDR1 SGHTA, CDR2 FQGNSA. The CDR3 has 13 amino acids. Trimming shortened V by 6 bases and J by 10 bases, and 13 bases separated the two germline ends. Sample time point: patch test 2, 6 weeks after DPC sensitization. Treatment in this sample: therapeutic diphenylcyclopropenone sensitization with weekly scalp DPC. Samples of blood were obtained prior to the application of each patch test.

The J gene is TRBJ1-6, the V gene TRBV7-2; D is possibly TRBD1 (6 bases). The source was whole blood, collected in connection with sensitization to the hapten diphenylcyclopropenone (DPC). This receptor was identified in a man in his forties with alopecia areata. Some clones in this sample may be carry-over from other donors' samples. In DNA, the CDR3 is TGTGCCAGCAGGGGGGGCGCCGAGTCACCCCTCCACTTT. Amino acids: CASRGGAESPLHF.